In this sample, the clone carrying this T cell receptor beta chain turned up many times. Antigen: not known. The record originates from a study of T cell repertoires in cytomegalovirus infection. Turning to the study itself: Both CMV infection and a matching HLA type were indicated by public TCR beta signatures.

TCRdb independently ran MiXCR on the reads; one entry per CDR3 protein. The table includes approximately 250,000 distinct CDR3 sequences, roughly an eighth detected once. Points from the study as a whole: Cumulative public TCR beta family frequency identified CMV carriers with the relevant HLA.

The germline gives CDR1 DFQATT, CDR2 SNEGSKA (reference sequence). Trimming cost V 2 bases and J 4 bases, with 11 bases left between them. The CDR3 runs to 13 residues. Source material: PBMCs. The TCR comes from a human donor in good health (CMV status not recorded). Some clones in this sample may be carry-over from other donors' samples. The chain couples TRBV20-1 to TRBJ1-2; D unresolved. Here the CDR3 reads CSARLPGPYGYTF. In DNA, the CDR3 is TGCAGTGCTAGACTGCCGGGTCCCTATGGCTACACCTTC.